Listed here is a single TCR beta chain. The source of the sample is a study of blood T cell repertoires in COVID-19. Only in-frame clones appear in the TCRdb table, and some are missing; sequencing was by immunoSEQ multiplex PCR. Altogether 150,000 or so clones are present, 70% to 90% being singletons, with the ten largest covering approximately 8.3%. The receptor was derived from a woman in her sixties or seventies with acute or convalescent COVID-19. The material sequenced was peripheral blood.

The CDR3 bases are TGCGCCAGCAGCTTGTGGAGTATAGAGACCCAGTACTTC. Amino acids: CASSLWSIETQYF. The V call is TRBV5-1, the J call TRBJ2-5, with D unresolved. Germline V gives CDR1 SGHRS, CDR2 YFSETQ. V lost 1 base and J 4 bases, leaving 8 bases between the germline ends. The CDR3 length is 13 residues.